This TCR beta chain was sequenced in a study of blood T cell repertoires in COVID-19. Profiling relied on immunoSEQ multiplex PCR, and the TCRdb table lists in-frame clones only, not all of them. Of over 350,000 clones in the sample, about 88% were seen once. Germline CDR1 is KGHSH and CDR2 is LQKENI. The CDR3 runs to 18 residues. V lost 6 bases and J 2 bases, leaving 22 bases between the germline ends. This clone was detected once. The clonotype originates from a woman aged 18-35 years who had recovered from COVID-19. Source material: PBMCs or T cells enriched from blood (not recorded which). The chain is built from TRBV18 and TRBJ2-2, with a tentative D call TRBD2 (6 bases). Here the CDR3 DNA reads TGTGCCAGCTCGCCCCGGCGCGGGGCCGACCTTAACACCGGGGAGCTGTTTTTT. It is translated as CASSPRRGADLNTGELFF.